These 6 T cell receptor beta chains were all obtained from the same sample, sequenced in a study of cytomegalovirus exposure and HLA in healthy donors. Primers: 60 Vbeta forward and 13 Jbeta reverse. TCRdb's table, derived via immunoSEQ multiplex PCR, lists solely in-frame clones and lacks some. The sample has 150,000 to 200,000 clones; about four fifths are singletons. The specimen was PBMCs. The receptors were gathered from a man younger than 40 in good health and CMV-seropositive.

This clone was seen more than once but under ten times. The chain combines TRBV28 with TRBJ2-2, with D perhaps TRBD2 (5 bases). Germline CDR1 is MDHEN and CDR2 is SYDVKM. CDR3 length equals 15 residues. V lost 3 bases, J lost 1 base, and 9 bases lay in between. The CDR3 nucleotides read TGTGCCAGCAGTTTCAGGAGCGGGAACACCGGGGAGCTGTTTTTT. Translation gives CASSFRSGNTGELFF.

The gene calls are TRBV7-8 and TRBJ2-2, with a tentative D call TRBD2 (5 bases). The CDR3 sequence is 13 residues long. Trimming pared 3 bases from V and 7 bases from J, leaving 9 bases between. CDR1 SGHVS and CDR2 FQNEAQ come from the germline V gene. The CDR3 loop reads CASSFAGLGELFF. Here the CDR3 DNA reads TGTGCCAGCAGCTTCGCAGGACTCGGGGAGCTGTTTTTT.

This clone was observed a handful of times. J is TRBJ1-5 and V is TRBV27, with unresolved D. The CDR3 spans 14 residues. Per germline, CDR1 MNHEY and CDR2 SMNVEV (reference sequence). Trimming took 2 bases from V and 11 from J, leaving 16 bases between them. The CDR3 spells CASSLTGGLRSQHF. The DNA for the CDR3 is TGTGCCAGCAGTTTAACTGGCGGTCTAAGGTCCCAGCATTTT.

The chain links TRBV7-2 to TRBJ2-1, with D possibly matching TRBD2 (6 bases). V dropped 5 bases and J dropped 3 bases, with 11 bases sitting between them. This CDR3 has 14 amino acids. Per germline, CDR1 SGHTA and CDR2 FQGNSA. CDR3 DNA: TGTGCCAGCAGCCTGGGACTCATCTACAATGAGCAGTTCTTC. This translates into CASSLGLIYNEQFF.

This clone came up a few times. The CDR3 DNA reads TGCGCCAGCAGCCAAGTGCCAGGGCCCGGAAACACCATATATTTT. This gives the protein CASSQVPGPGNTIYF. The rearrangement joins TRBV4-1 to TRBJ1-3; tentatively, D is TRBD1 (5 bases). Germline V gives CDR1 MGHRA, CDR2 YSYEKL. Trimming took 1 base from V and 4 from J, leaving 11 bases between them. The CDR3 extends over 15 amino acids.

This clone was seen only a few times. The J gene is TRBJ1-2, the V gene TRBV6-5; TRBD1 matches at 8 bases. The CDR3 is 14 residues long. Germline trimming cut 6 bases from V and 5 bases from J; bases unmatched to any gene: 8. Germline CDR1 reads MNHEY; CDR2 reads SVGAGI. CDR3 region: CASRQGVSLYGYTF. The CDR3 DNA sequence: TGTGCCAGCAGACAGGGGGTATCTTTGTATGGCTACACCTTC.